This T cell receptor beta chain was obtained from a study of naive and memory T cell subsets. General study findings and limits: Diversity fell and Gini index rose from naive through CM, EM, EMRA. Especially in CD8 cells, naive repertoires contained a few larger clonotypes, possibly CD45RA-re-expressing memory cells.

This clonotype was seen repeatedly, ten times or more. Its antigen is currently unknown. Overnight CMV lysate stimulation of fresh PBMCs defined donor CMV status by CD4+ IFNgamma. V lost 5 bases and J lost 5; bases outside the gene matches: 11. The CDR3 totals 15 residues. Germline V lookup: CDR1 SGHTA, CDR2 FQGNSA. Both TRBC1 and TRBC2 were covered by a beta constant-region primer of two equimolar oligonucleotides. Nested alpha and beta constant-region primers with the SP2 primer drove four PCR rounds on ligated cDNA. The cDNA 3' end received a ligated single-stranded oligonucleotide carrying the SP2 primer and a 12-nucleotide UMI. TCRdb reprocessed the UMI-ligation and nested PCR reads with MiXCR, giving one entry per CDR3 protein. Of about 150,000 distinct CDR3 sequences in the sample, about 20% were seen once.

The clonotype was recovered from a human donor in good health. The rearrangement links TRBV7-2 to TRBJ2-7, with TRBD1 identical over 8 bases. The sequenced sample consisted of naive CD4+ T cells from blood. The CDR3: CASSPRQGFFHEQYF. In DNA, the CDR3 is TGTGCCAGCAGCCCCCGACAGGGGTTTTTCCACGAGCAGTACTTC. The full variable domain, in which reference TRBV7-2 and TRBJ2-7 provide the parts outside the CDR3, is GAGVSQSPSNKVTEKGKDVELRCDPISGHTALYWYRQSLGQGLEFLIYFQGNSAPDKSGLPSDRFSAERTGGSVSTLTIQRTQQEDSAVYLCASSPRQGFFHEQYFGPGTRLTVT.